The next 22 T cell receptor beta chains were all read from a single sample in a study of CD8+ T cells in alopecia areata. Sequencing relied on a cDNA template that was reverse transcribed from extracted RNA. Using immunoSEQ multiplex PCR, the repertoire was profiled, and TCRdb retains in-frame clones only, with some absent. The sample shows more than 150,000 clones, less than 65% of them seen only once. Sequences were derived from CD8+ T cells sorted from blood, sampled at week 0. These receptors were taken from a human donor with alopecia areata.

Only a few counts were recorded for this clone. The CDR3: CAWSVKGEAFF. In DNA, the CDR3 is TGTGCCTGGAGTGTCAAGGGTGAAGCTTTCTTT. V is TRBV30 and J is TRBJ1-1; D is uncertain. Germline V CDR1 and CDR2: GTSNPN, SVGIG (reference sequence). V lost 0 bases to trimming and J lost 7 bases, with 6 bases between them. This CDR3 has 11 amino acids.

The chain joins TRBV30 to TRBJ2-3; D uncertain. CDR3 length: 14 residues. Germline V gene lookup returns CDR1 GTSNPN and CDR2 SVGIG (reference sequence). Trimming pared 0 bases from V and 0 bases from J, leaving 7 bases between. The CDR3: CAWSVQDSTDTQYF. The DNA of the CDR3 is TGTGCCTGGAGTGTTCAGGACAGCACAGATACGCAGTATTTT.

This chain joins TRBV13 and TRBJ1-2; TRBD1 might be the D (5 bases). The CDR3 loop spans 14 amino acids. The germline gives CDR1 PRHDT, CDR2 FYEKMQ (reference sequence). Trimming shortened V by 5 bases and J by 3 bases, and 13 bases separated the two germline ends. The CDR3 DNA sequence: TGTGCCAGCAGCCCAGGGACGGATTACTATGGCTACACCTTC. As protein: CASSPGTDYYGYTF. Full variable domain (outside the CDR3, taken from reference TRBV13 and TRBJ1-2): AAGVIQSPRHLIKEKRETATLKCYPIPRHDTVYWYQQGPGQDPQFLISFYEKMQSDKGSIPDRFSAQQFSDYHSELNMSSLELGDSALYFCASSPGTDYYGYTFGSGTRLTVV.

The chain has TRBV9 and TRBJ2-7, with 7 bases matching TRBD2. CDR1 is SGDLS and CDR2 is YYNGEE in the germline V gene. With V trimmed by 4 bases and J by 3 bases, 10 bases remained unmatched. This CDR3 spans 15 amino acids. CDR3 protein: CASSPHDGGSYEQYF. In DNA, the CDR3 is TGTGCCAGCAGCCCCCATGACGGGGGGAGCTACGAGCAGTACTTC.

The genes are TRBV4-3 and TRBJ2-1, with D unresolved. Trimming left V 0 bases short and J 10 bases short, with 13 bases between. In germline, CDR1 is LGHNA, CDR2 YSLEER. The length of the CDR3 is 14 residues. The CDR3 nucleotides read TGCGCCAGCAGCCAAGATCGCGTGGGTACGGAGCAGTTCTTC. This gives the protein CASSQDRVGTEQFF.

This chain joins TRBV5-1 and TRBJ2-4; TRBD1 agrees at 7 bases. Germline values: CDR1 SGHRS, CDR2 YFSETQ. Germline trimming cut 0 bases from V and 6 bases from J; bases unmatched to any gene: 3. The CDR3 covers 14 residues. The CDR3 loop is CASSLGQGVNIQYF. The CDR3 DNA follows: TGCGCCAGCAGCTTGGGTCAGGGGGTAAACATTCAGTACTTC.

This chain connects TRBV2 to TRBJ1-2; TRBD1 matches at 8 bases. The CDR3 is 16 amino acids. Per the germline V gene, CDR1 is SNHLY and CDR2 is FYNNEI. The J segment lost 5 bases and the V segment lost 0 bases, leaving 8 bases of the junction unmatched. CDR3 sequence: CASSEAWQGAMYGYTF. In DNA form, the CDR3 reads TGTGCCAGCAGTGAAGCCTGGCAGGGGGCCATGTATGGCTACACCTTC.

The genes are TRBV9 and TRBJ2-3, with TRBD2 matching 7 bases. Germline CDR1 is SGDLS and CDR2 is YYNGEE. Trimming cost V 6 bases and J 2 bases; bases outside gene matches: 9. This CDR3 region has 15 residues. As DNA, the CDR3 is TGTGCCAGCACCCGGTACGGGGGGACCACAGATACGCAGTATTTT. Translation: CASTRYGGTTDTQYF.

This clone was picked up one time. The chain couples TRBV7-6 to TRBJ2-7; D not resolved. CDR1 and CDR2 from the germline V gene are SGHVS and FNYEAQ. Trimming shortened V by 5 bases and J by 2 bases, and 10 bases separated the two germline ends. The CDR3 loop spans 13 amino acids. The CDR3 region has the DNA TGTGCCAGCAGCCCCCAGGATACCTACGAGCAGTACTTC. Encoded protein: CASSPQDTYEQYF. The full variable domain, rest sourced from reference TRBV7-6 and TRBJ2-7, is GAGVSQSPRYKVTKRGQDVALRCDPISGHVSLYWYRQALGQGPEFLTYFNYEAQQDKSGLPNDRFSAERPEGSISTLTIQRTEQRDSAMYRCASSPQDTYEQYFGPGTRLTVT.

This chain joins TRBV6-6 and TRBJ2-7; 9 bases align to TRBD1. CDR3 length: 13 amino acids. CDR1 and CDR2 from the germline V gene are MNHNY and SVGAGI (reference sequence). The V and J ends lost 5 bases and 5 bases, in that order; junction bases with no gene match: 4. CDR3 in DNA: TGTGCCAGCAGTAGGAACAGGGGGCACGAGCAGTACTTC. Protein sequence: CASSRNRGHEQYF.

V is TRBV27 and J is TRBJ2-2; D assignment may be TRBD1 or TRBD2 (5 bases each). V was shortened by 0 bases and J by 4 bases, with 9 bases between the two germline ends. Looked up from germline, CDR1 is MNHEY and CDR2 is SMNVEV (reference sequence). CDR3 length equals 15 residues. For the CDR3, the DNA is TGTGCCAGCAGTTTATCTACGGGGCTCACCGGGGAGCTGTTTTTT. This codes for CASSLSTGLTGELFF.

The chain employs TRBV11-2 and TRBJ1-4, with D hard to call. Trimming left V 8 bases short and J 3 bases short, with 13 bases between. The CDR3 is 14 residues long. CDR1 is SGHAT, CDR2 FQNNGV, per germline. The CDR3 is CASFNSAPNEKLFF. The CDR3 DNA sequence: TGTGCCAGCTTTAACAGCGCTCCTAATGAAAAACTGTTTTTT.

The V and J genes are TRBV4-3 and TRBJ2-2; no definite D call. CDR1 and CDR2 from the germline V gene are LGHNA and YSLEER. The length of the CDR3 is 16 residues. With 0 bases removed from V and 0 bases from J, the gap between germline ends came to 8 bases. CDR3 coding DNA: TGCGCCAGCAGCCAAGATCGAGCGACGAACACCGGGGAGCTGTTTTTT. Its translation is CASSQDRATNTGELFF.

CDR3 coding DNA: TGTGCCAGCAGGACGCAACAAGGTCATCACTCACCCCTCCACTTT. Translating it yields CASRTQQGHHSPLHF. The chain recombines TRBV27 with TRBJ1-6, with D unclear. Trimming removed 6 bases from V and 10 bases from J, with 19 bases in between. The CDR3 is made up of 15 amino acids. Germline loops: CDR1 MNHEY, CDR2 SMNVEV (reference sequence).

This clone was recorded a few times. This CDR3 is CASRHTGTGGRGGELFF. DNA of the CDR3: TGTGCCAGCAGGCACACCGGGACAGGCGGCCGAGGCGGGGAGCTGTTTTTT. The chain uses TRBV5-6 and TRBJ2-2; 8 nucleotides line up with TRBD1. V trimming: 5 bases; J trimming: 7 bases; junction bases outside the gene matches: 16. The CDR3 spans 17 residues. Germline CDR1 is SGHDT and CDR2 is YYEEEE.

J is TRBJ1-3 and V is TRBV29-1, with D unclear. Trimming removed 2 bases at V and 0 bases at J, with 14 bases between. This CDR3 spans 16 amino acids. Germline lookup yields CDR1 SQVTM and CDR2 ANQGSEA. CDR3 nucleotides: TGCAGCGTTGAATTTGGAGGCAGGTCCTCTGGAAACACCATATATTTT. It specifies CSVEFGGRSSGNTIYF.

J is TRBJ2-2 and V is TRBV11-2; 7 positions match TRBD1. Germline values: CDR1 SGHAT, CDR2 FQNNGV. Trimming removed 5 bases from V and 1 base from J; junction bases left unmatched: 10. The CDR3 has 17 residues. The CDR3: CASSKRGQNLNTGELFF. CDR3 nucleotide sequence: TGTGCCAGCAGCAAAAGGGGACAGAATTTGAACACCGGGGAGCTGTTTTTT.

CDR3 in DNA: TGCAGCGTTGTTACCGGGACAGGGGCCTACGAGCAGTACTTC. This sequence encodes CSVVTGTGAYEQYF. The V call is TRBV29-1, the J call TRBJ2-7, with 10 bases matching TRBD1. The CDR3 sequence is 14 residues long. Germline V CDR1 and CDR2: SQVTM, ANQGSEA. J was trimmed by 2 bases and V by 4 bases; bases with no gene match: 5.

The chain recombines TRBV5-6 with TRBJ2-3; D unclear. Germline loops: CDR1 SGHDT, CDR2 YYEEEE. V lost 0 bases and J lost 2, with 7 bases in between. The CDR3 contains 14 residues. For the CDR3, the DNA is TGTGCCAGCAGCTTGGGATATGCCACAGATACGCAGTATTTT. The encoded protein is CASSLGYATDTQYF.

A few counts support this clone. This sequence joins TRBV14 and TRBJ2-7; 7 nucleotides match TRBD1. Looked up from germline, CDR1 is SGHDN and CDR2 is FVKESK. The V segment lost 3 bases and the J segment 5 bases; nucleotides outside the gene matches: 4. The CDR3 totals 13 residues. The CDR3 here is CASSQYRGNEQYF. The CDR3 DNA reads TGTGCCAGCAGCCAGTACAGGGGTAACGAGCAGTACTTC.

The rearrangement uses TRBV13 and TRBJ2-6; 8 bases line up with TRBD1. J lost 2 bases, V lost 4 bases, and 7 bases had no gene match. Germline V gene sequence: CDR1 PRHDT, CDR2 FYEKMQ (reference sequence). The CDR3 runs to 17 residues. The CDR3 loop reads CASSYADRATGANVLTF. DNA for the CDR3: TGTGCCAGCAGCTATGCGGACAGGGCTACTGGGGCCAACGTCCTGACTTTC.

CDR3 protein: CASRSRGNTEAFF. CDR3 bases: TGTGCCAGCAGATCCAGGGGGAACACTGAAGCTTTCTTT. The rearrangement uses TRBV6-5 and TRBJ1-1; D might be TRBD1 (6 bases). The V end lost 6 bases, the J end lost 1 base, and 9 bases lay between the germline ends. CDR1 is MNHEY, CDR2 SVGAGI, per germline. There are 13 residues in the CDR3.